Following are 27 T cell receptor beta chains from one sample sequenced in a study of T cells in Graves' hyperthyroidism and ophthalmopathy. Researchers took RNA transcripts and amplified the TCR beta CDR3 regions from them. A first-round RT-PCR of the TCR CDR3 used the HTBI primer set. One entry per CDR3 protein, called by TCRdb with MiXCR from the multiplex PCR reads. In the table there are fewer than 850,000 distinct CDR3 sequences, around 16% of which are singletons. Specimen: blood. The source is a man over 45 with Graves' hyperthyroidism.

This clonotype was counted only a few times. CDR3 bases: TGTGCCAGCAGCACCCGACAGCAAGAGACCCAGTACTTC. It is translated as CASSTRQQETQYF. This chain joins TRBV7-9 and TRBJ2-5, with D possibly TRBD1 on 5 matching bases. CDR1 and CDR2 from the germline V gene are SEHNR and FQNEAQ (reference sequence). V was trimmed by 5 bases and J by 2 bases, leaving 9 bases between them. The CDR3 loop spans 13 amino acids. The full variable domain, in which reference TRBV7-9 and TRBJ2-5 provide the parts outside the CDR3, is DTGVSQNPRHKITKRGQNVTFRCDPISEHNRLYWYRQTLGQGPEFLTYFQNEAQLEKSRLLSDRFSAERPKGSFSTLEIQRTEQGDSAMYLCASSTRQQETQYFGPGTRLLVL.

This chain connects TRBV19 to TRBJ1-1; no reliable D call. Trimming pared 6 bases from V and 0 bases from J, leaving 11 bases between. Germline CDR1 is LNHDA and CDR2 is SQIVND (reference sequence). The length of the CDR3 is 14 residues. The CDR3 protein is CASSPKVVNTEAFF. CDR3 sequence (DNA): TGTGCCAGTAGCCCCAAAGTCGTGAACACTGAAGCTTTCTTT. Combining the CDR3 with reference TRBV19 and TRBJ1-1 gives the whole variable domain DGGITQSPKYLFRKEGQNVTLSCEQNLNHDAMYWYRQDPGQGLRLIYYSQIVNDFQKGDIAEGYSVSREKKESFPLTVTSAQKNPTAFYLCASSPKVVNTEAFFGQGTRLTVV.

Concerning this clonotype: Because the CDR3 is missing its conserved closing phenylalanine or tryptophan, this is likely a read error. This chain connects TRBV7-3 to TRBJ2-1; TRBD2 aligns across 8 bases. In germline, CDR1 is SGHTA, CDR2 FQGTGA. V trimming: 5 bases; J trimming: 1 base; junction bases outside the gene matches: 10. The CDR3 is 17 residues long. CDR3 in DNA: TGTGCCAGCAGCCTGCAGAGCGGGAGTTTATCCTACAATGAGCAGTTCCTC. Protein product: CASSLQSGSLSYNEQFL.

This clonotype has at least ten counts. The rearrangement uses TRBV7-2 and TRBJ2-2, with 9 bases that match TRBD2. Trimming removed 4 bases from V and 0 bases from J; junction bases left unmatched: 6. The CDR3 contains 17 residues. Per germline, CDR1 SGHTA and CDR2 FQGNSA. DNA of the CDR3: TGTGCCAGCAGCTCTAAGACTAGCGGATCGAACACCGGGGAGCTGTTTTTT. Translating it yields CASSSKTSGSNTGELFF.

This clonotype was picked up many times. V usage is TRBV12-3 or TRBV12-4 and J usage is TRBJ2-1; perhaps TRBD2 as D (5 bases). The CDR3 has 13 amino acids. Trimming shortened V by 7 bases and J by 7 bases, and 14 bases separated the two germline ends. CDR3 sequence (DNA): TGTGCCAGCACCAAGGACTCTCCTAATGAGCAGTTCTTC. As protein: CASTKDSPNEQFF.

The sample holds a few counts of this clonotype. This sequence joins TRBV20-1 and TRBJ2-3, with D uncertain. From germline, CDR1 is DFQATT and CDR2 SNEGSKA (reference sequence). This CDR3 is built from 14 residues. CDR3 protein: CIPNPRYFTDTQYF. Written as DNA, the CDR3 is TGCATCCCTAACCCACGATATTTCACAGATACGCAGTATTTT.

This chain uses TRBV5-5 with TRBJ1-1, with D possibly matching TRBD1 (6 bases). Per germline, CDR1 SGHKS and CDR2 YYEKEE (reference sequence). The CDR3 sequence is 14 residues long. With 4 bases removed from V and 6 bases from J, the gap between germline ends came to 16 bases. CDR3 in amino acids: CASSPGHPAPEAFF. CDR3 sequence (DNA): TGTGCCAGCAGCCCGGGACACCCAGCCCCTGAAGCTTTCTTT.

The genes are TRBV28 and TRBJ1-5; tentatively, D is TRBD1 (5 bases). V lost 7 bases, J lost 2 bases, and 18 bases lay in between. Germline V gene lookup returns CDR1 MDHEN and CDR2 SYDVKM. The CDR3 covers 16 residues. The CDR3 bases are TGTGCCAGCAACTCCTGGGAGGTGGGGGGCAATCAGCCCCAGCATTTT. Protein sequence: CASNSWEVGGNQPQHF. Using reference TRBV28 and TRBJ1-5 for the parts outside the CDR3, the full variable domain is DVKVTQSSRYLVKRTGEKVFLECVQDMDHENMFWYRQDPGLGLRLIYFSYDVKMKEKGDIPEGYSVSREKKERFSLILESASTNQTSMYLCASNSWEVGGNQPQHFGDGTRLSIL.

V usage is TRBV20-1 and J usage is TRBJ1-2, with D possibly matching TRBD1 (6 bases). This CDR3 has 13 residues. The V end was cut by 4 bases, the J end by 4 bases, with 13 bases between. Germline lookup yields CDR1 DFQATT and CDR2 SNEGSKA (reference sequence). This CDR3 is CSAISGARYGYTF. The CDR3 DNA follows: TGCAGTGCTATTTCAGGGGCGCGCTATGGCTACACCTTC.

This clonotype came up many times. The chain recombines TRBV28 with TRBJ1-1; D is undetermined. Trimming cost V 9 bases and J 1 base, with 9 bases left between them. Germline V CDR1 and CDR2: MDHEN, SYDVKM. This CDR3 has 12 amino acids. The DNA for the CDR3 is TGTGCCAGTCAGGTCGGGAACACTGAAGCTTTCTTT. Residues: CASQVGNTEAFF. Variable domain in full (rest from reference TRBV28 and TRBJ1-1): DVKVTQSSRYLVKRTGEKVFLECVQDMDHENMFWYRQDPGLGLRLIYFSYDVKMKEKGDIPEGYSVSREKKERFSLILESASTNQTSMYLCASQVGNTEAFFGQGTRLTVV.

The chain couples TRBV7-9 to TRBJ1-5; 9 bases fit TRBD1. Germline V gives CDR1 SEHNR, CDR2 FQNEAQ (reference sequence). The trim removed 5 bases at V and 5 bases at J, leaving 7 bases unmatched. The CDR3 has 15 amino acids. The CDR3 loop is CASSPWTGDDQPQHF. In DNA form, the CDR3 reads TGTGCCAGCAGCCCCTGGACAGGGGACGATCAGCCCCAGCATTTT.

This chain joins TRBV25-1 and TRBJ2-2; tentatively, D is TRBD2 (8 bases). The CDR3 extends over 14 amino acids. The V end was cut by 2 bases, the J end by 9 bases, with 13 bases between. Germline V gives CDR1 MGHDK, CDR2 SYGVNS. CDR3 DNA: TGTGCCAGCAGTGAAGACGGGAGGGGGCGGGAGCTGTTTTTT. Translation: CASSEDGRGRELFF.

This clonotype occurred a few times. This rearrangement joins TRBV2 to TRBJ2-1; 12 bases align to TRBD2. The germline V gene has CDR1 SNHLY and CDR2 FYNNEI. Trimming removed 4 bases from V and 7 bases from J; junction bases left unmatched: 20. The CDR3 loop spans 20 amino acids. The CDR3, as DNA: TGTGCCAGCAGTGCGAGACGGACTAGCGGGAAAGAGACGACTAAAAATGAGCAGTTCTTC. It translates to CASSARRTSGKETTKNEQFF. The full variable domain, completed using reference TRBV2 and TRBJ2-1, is EPEVTQTPSHQVTQMGQEVILRCVPISNHLYFYWYRQILGQKVEFLVSFYNNEISEKSEIFDDQFSVERPDGSNFTLKIRSTKLEDSAMYFCASSARRTSGKETTKNEQFFGPGTRLTVL.

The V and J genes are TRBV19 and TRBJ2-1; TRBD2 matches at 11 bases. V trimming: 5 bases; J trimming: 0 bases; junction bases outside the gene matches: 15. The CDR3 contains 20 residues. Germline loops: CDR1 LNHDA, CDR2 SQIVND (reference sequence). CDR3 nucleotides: TGTGCCAGTAGTCCCCGTCCGGGACTAGCGGCATCGAGCTCCTACAATGAGCAGTTCTTC. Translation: CASSPRPGLAASSSYNEQFF.

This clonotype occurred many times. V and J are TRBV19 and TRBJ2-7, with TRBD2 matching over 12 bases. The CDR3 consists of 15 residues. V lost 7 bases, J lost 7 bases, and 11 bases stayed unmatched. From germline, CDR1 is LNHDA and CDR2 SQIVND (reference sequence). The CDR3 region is CASNNPLAGGREQYF. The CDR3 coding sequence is TGTGCCAGTAACAACCCCCTAGCGGGAGGGCGAGAGCAGTACTTC.

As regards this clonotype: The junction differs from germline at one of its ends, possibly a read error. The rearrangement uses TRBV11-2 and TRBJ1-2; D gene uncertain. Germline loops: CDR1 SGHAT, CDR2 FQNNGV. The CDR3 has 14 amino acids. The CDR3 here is CASSLGWGDYGYAF. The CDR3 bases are TGTGCCAGCAGCTTAGGTTGGGGTGACTATGGCTACGCCTTC.

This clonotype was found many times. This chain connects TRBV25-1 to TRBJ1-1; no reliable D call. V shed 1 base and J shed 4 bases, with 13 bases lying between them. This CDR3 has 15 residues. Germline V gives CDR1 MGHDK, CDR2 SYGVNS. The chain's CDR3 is CASSESVGLGTEAFF. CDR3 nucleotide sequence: TGTGCCAGCAGTGAATCTGTAGGTTTGGGCACTGAAGCTTTCTTT.

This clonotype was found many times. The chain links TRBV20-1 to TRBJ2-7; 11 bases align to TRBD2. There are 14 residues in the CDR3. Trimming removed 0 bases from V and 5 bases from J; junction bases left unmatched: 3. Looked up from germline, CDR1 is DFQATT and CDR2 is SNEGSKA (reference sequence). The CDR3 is CSARETSGTHEQYF. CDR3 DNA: TGCAGTGCTAGAGAGACTAGCGGGACCCACGAGCAGTACTTC.

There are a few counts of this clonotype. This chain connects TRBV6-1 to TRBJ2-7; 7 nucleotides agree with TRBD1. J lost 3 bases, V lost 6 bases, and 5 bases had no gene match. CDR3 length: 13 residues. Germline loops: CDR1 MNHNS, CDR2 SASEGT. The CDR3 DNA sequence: TGTGCCAGCAGAAGGGACAGTAACTACGAGCAGTACTTC. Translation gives CASRRDSNYEQYF.

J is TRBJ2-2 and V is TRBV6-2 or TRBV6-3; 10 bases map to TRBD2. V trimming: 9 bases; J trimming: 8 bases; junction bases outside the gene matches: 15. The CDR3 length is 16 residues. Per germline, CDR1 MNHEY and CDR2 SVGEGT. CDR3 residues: CARGKTIAGGWGELFF. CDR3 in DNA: TGTGCCAGGGGGAAGACTATAGCGGGAGGATGGGGGGAGCTGTTTTTT.

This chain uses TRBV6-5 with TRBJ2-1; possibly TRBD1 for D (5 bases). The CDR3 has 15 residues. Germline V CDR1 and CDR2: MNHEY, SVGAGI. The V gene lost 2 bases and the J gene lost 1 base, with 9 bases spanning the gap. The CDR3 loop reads CASSYEDISYNEQFF. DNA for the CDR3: TGTGCCAGCAGTTACGAGGACATTTCCTACAATGAGCAGTTCTTC.

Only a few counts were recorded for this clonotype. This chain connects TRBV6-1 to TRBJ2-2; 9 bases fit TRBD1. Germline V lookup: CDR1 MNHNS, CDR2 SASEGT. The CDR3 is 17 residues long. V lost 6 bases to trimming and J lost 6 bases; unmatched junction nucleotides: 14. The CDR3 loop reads CASSLSSGTGRAGELFF. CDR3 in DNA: TGTGCCAGCAGCCTTTCGAGCGGGACAGGGCGAGCCGGGGAGCTGTTTTTT.

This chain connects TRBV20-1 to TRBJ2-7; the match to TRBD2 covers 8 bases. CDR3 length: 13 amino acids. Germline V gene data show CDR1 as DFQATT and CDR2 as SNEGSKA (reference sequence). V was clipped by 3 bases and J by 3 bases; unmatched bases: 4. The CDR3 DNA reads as TGCAGTGCTAGGGCGGGACTAGTCTACGAGCAGTACTTC. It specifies CSARAGLVYEQYF.

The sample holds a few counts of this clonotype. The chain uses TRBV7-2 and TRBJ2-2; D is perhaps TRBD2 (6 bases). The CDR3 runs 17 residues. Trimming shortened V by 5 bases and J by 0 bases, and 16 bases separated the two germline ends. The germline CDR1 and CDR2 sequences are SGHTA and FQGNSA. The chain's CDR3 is CASSQGWGVANTGELFF. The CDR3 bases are TGTGCCAGCAGCCAAGGATGGGGGGTAGCGAACACCGGGGAGCTGTTTTTT.

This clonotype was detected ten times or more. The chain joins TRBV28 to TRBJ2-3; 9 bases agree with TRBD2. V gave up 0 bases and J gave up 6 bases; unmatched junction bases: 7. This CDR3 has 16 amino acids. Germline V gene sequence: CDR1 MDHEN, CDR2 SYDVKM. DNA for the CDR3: TGTGCCAGCAGTTTATGGGTTAGCGGGAGTGGGGATACGCAGTATTTT. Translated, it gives CASSLWVSGSGDTQYF.

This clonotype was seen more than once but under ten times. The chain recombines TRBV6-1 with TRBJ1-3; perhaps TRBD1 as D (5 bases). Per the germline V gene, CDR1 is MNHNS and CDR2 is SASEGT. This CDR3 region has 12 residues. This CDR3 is CVVGALGNTIYF. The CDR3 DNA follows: TGTGTGGTCGGGGCGTTGGGAAACACCATATATTTT.

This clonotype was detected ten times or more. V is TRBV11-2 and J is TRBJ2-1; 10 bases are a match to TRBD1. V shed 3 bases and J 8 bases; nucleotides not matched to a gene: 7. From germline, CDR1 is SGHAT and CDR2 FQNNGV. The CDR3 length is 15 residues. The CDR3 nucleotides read TGTGCCAGCAGCTTGTACGGGACAGGGGAGTATGAGCAGTTCTTC. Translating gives CASSLYGTGEYEQFF.